This TCR beta chain was found in a study of shared clonotypes between healthy human individuals. On the study more broadly: For every donor, three CD4 naive, three CD4 memory, two CD8 naive and one CD8 memory plates were used. Findings of the study overall: Naive subsets generally had larger estimated richness than memory subsets. An effect of sequencing depth on clonotype sharing among donors was expected.

CD4+ cells were split into CD45RA+ naive and CD45RA-negative memory subsets. The CDR3 spans 19 residues. Looked up from germline, CDR1 is SGHVS and CDR2 is FQNEAQ. The V segment lost 4 bases and the J segment 0 bases; nucleotides outside the gene matches: 14. With respect to this clone: As yet, its antigen is unknown.

The repertoire was sequenced with immunoSEQ multiplex PCR; TCRdb's copy has only in-frame clones and lacks some. The table lists 2 million to 2.5 million clones, just under 95% of them singletons. The chain combines TRBV7-8 with TRBJ1-4; TRBD1 aligns across 7 bases. The origin of this receptor is a man between 18 and 29 years old in good health. Some clones in this sample may be carry-over from other donors' samples. The material sequenced was naive CD4+ T cells from PBMCs. Stated subset: CD45RA+ positively selected. The CDR3: CASSSRQGSVATTNEKLFF. CDR3 sequence (DNA): TGTGCCAGCAGCTCCAGACAGGGAAGCGTCGCCACAACTAATGAAAAACTGTTTTTT.